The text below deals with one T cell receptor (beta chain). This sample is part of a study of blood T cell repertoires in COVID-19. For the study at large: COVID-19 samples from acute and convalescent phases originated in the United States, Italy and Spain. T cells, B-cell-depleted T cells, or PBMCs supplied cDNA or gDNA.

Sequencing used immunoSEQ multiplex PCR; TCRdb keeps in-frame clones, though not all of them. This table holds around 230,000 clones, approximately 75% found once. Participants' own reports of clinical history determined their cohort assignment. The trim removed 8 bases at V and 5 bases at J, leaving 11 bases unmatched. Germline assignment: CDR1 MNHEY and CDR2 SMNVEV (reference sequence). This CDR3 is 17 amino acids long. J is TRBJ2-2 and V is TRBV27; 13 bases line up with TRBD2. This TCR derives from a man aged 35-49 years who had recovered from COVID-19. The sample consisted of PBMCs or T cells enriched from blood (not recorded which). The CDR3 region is CASLAGSGLAGTGELFF. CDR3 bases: TGTGCCAGCCTTGCGGGCTCGGGACTAGCGGGAACCGGGGAGCTGTTTTTT.